Following are 6 T cell receptor beta chains from one sample sequenced in a study of human T cells and chemical hapten exposure. As to time point: patch test 1, 2 weeks after DPC sensitization. As to treatment: therapeutic diphenylcyclopropenone sensitization with weekly scalp DPC. One entry per CDR3 protein results from TCRdb running MiXCR on the RACE reads. The data show approximately 100,000 distinct CDR3 sequences, approximately 10% seen once. Sample: whole blood, taken in connection with sensitization to the hapten diphenylcyclopropenone (DPC). Receptors originate from a woman in her 40s with alopecia areata. Some clones in this sample may be carry-over from other donors' samples.

Ten or more counts support this clonotype. This chain joins TRBV24-1 and TRBJ2-3; D uncertain. V was pared by 1 base and J by 6 bases, with 10 bases between. Germline values: CDR1 KGHDR, CDR2 SFDVKD. The CDR3 totals 14 residues. Here the CDR3 DNA reads TGTGCCACCAGTGATTTCCGTAGCCCCGATACGCAGTATTTT. Its translation: CATSDFRSPDTQYF.

As to this clonotype: A read error may produce the germline difference seen at one junction end. This chain uses TRBV6-1 with TRBJ2-6; 9 bases match TRBD1. The CDR3 loop spans 15 amino acids. Germline CDR1 reads MNHNS; CDR2 reads SASEGT. CDR3 residues: CASRDRGSGANVLIF. Here the CDR3 DNA reads TGTGCCAGCAGGGACAGGGGCTCTGGGGCCAACGTCCTGATTTTC.

This clonotype was counted a few times. The rearrangement links TRBV9 to TRBJ1-3; no clear D gene. Trimming stripped 4 bases from V and 0 bases from J, with 11 bases between. The germline CDR1 and CDR2 sequences are SGDLS and YYNGEE. The CDR3 totals 15 residues. The CDR3 protein is CASSRTRSSGNTIYF. The CDR3 DNA is TGTGCCAGCAGCCGGACGAGGAGCTCTGGAAACACCATATATTTT.

V and J are TRBV9 and TRBJ2-7; 9 bases fit TRBD1. The CDR3 covers 13 residues. From germline, CDR1 is SGDLS and CDR2 YYNGEE. The V gene end was trimmed by 5 bases and the J gene end by 4 bases; junction bases not matched to a gene: 4. CDR3 sequence (DNA): TGTGCCAGCAGTAAAGGACAGGGGTACGAGCAGTACTTC. As protein: CASSKGQGYEQYF.

This clonotype was picked up many times. The gene calls are TRBV20-1 and TRBJ1-2, with TRBD1 matching over 7 bases. The CDR3 totals 13 residues. The V segment lost 3 bases and the J segment 2 bases; nucleotides outside the gene matches: 3. Looked up from germline, CDR1 is DFQATT and CDR2 is SNEGSKA (reference sequence). The CDR3 loop reads CSASSGQNYGYTF. The CDR3 nucleotides are TGCAGTGCTAGTTCGGGACAGAACTATGGCTACACCTTC.

This chain joins TRBV27 and TRBJ2-6, with a weak D call TRBD1 (5 bases). CDR1 is MNHEY, CDR2 SMNVEV, per germline (reference sequence). Trimming left V 0 bases short and J 2 bases short, with 11 bases between. The CDR3 is 17 amino acids. CDR3 nucleotides: TGTGCCAGCAGTTTATCAGTCAGGGAAGCTGGGGCCAACGTCCTGACTTTC. Translating it yields CASSLSVREAGANVLTF.